This paragraph reports one T cell receptor (beta chain). Antigen: not known. PCR primers comprised 60 Vbeta and 13 Jbeta primers. Generated by immunoSEQ multiplex PCR, the TCRdb table keeps only in-frame clones and is missing some. This sample's table has some 130,000 clones. These data originate in a study of cytomegalovirus exposure and HLA in healthy donors. Findings and limits, study-wide: Apart from CMV serostatus, no immune exposure information was available.

Specimen: PBMCs. This TCR came from a woman in her forties in good health and CMV-seropositive.

The CDR3 reads CASSPLEGVNTEAFF. The CDR3 DNA sequence: TGTGCCAGCAGTCCGCTTGAGGGGGTGAACACTGAAGCTTTCTTT. The chain couples TRBV27 to TRBJ1-1, with D tentatively TRBD1 (6 bases). V lost 5 bases to trimming and J lost 0 bases, with 13 bases between them. CDR1 MNHEY and CDR2 SMNVEV come from the germline V gene (reference sequence). The CDR3 runs 15 residues.